This TCR beta chain was sequenced during a study of blood T cell repertoires in COVID-19. At the level of the study: The analysed material was cDNA or gDNA that came from T cells, B-cell-depleted T cells, or PBMCs.

Assay: immunoSEQ multiplex PCR; the TCRdb copy retains only in-frame clones and omits some. The sample consists of 150,000 to 200,000 clones, 65% to 85% of them appearing once. The receptor was derived from a woman of 80 years or more with active or convalescent COVID-19. Sequenced sample: peripheral blood.

The CDR3 DNA reads as TGTGCCATCAGTGGGGGACAGGTTAGCACAGATACGCAGTATTTT. It codes for CAISGGQVSTDTQYF. V gene TRBV10-3 combines with J gene TRBJ2-3, with 8 bases matching TRBD1. Per the germline V gene, CDR1 is ENHRY and CDR2 is SYGVKD. Unmatched junction bases numbered 3, after V lost 4 bases and J lost 0 bases. This CDR3 region has 15 residues.